A single sample gave rise to the 14 T cell receptor beta chains below, sequenced in a study of tumor-infiltrating lymphocytes in primary liver carcinoma. Using a constant-region primer together with ProtoScript II reverse transcriptase, TCR beta cDNA was made from around 500 ng of total RNA. Modified slightly, ARM-PCR produced TCR beta libraries over three nested multiplex PCR rounds. Rounds one and two of PCR, each of 9 to 11 cycles, were primed with TRBV1-TRBV30 forward primers and a C-beta reverse primer. Via MiXCR, TCRdb re-called the multiplex PCR reads, giving one row per CDR3 protein. The sample carries approximately 300,000 distinct CDR3 sequences, around three fifths recorded once. In addition to blood RNA drawn from unsorted whole blood, germline DNA was extracted. The material sequenced was peripheral blood. The receptor source for this set is a middle-aged man with primary liver carcinoma and hepatitis B virus infection.

To note about this clonotype: Since a much larger clone is just one base distant, this may be a read error. This chain joins TRBV6-5 and TRBJ2-6; TRBD1 aligns across 7 bases. Germline V CDR1 and CDR2: MNHEY, SVGAGI. There are 18 residues in the CDR3. The CDR3 nucleotides are TGTGCCAGCACCCACCGGGGACAGAGGATTGGTGGGGCCAACGCCCTGACTTTC. Protein product: CASTHRGQRIGGANALTF.

This clonotype was picked up a small number of times. This chain uses TRBV5-4 with TRBJ2-6; 7 nucleotides match TRBD1. The CDR3 is 18 amino acids. Trimming took 0 bases from V and 2 from J; bases not matched to a gene: 8. Germline V lookup: CDR1 SGHNT, CDR2 YYREEE (reference sequence). The chain's CDR3 is CASSLEGQLGTGANVLTF. The CDR3 nucleotides are TGTGCCAGCAGCTTGGAGGGACAGCTCGGTACTGGGGCCAACGTCCTGACTTTC.

In its sample, this clonotype was seen many times. The chain couples TRBV12-3 or TRBV12-4 to TRBJ1-2; D is perhaps TRBD1 (5 bases). V was cut by 2 bases and J by 4 bases, with 8 bases left in between. The CDR3 extends over 13 amino acids. The CDR3 DNA is TGTGCCAGCAGTTTATCAGGGTTCTATGGCTACACCTTC. It yields the protein CASSLSGFYGYTF.

Remarks on this clonotype: With a much larger clone just one base away, this may be a read error. This sequence joins TRBV29-1 and TRBJ2-7; D is possibly TRBD2 (6 bases). The CDR3 extends over 15 amino acids. Germline-derived CDR1 and CDR2 are SQVTM and ANQGSEA. Trimming removed 7 bases from V and 3 bases from J, with 22 bases in between. The CDR3 DNA reads as TGCAGCGCCCATTGGGAGGAGAGGGCGAGCTACGAGCAGTACTTC. Its translation is CSAHWEERASYEQYF.

About this clonotype itself: One base away lies a much larger clone, so this may be a sequencing read error. The chain links TRBV4-2 to TRBJ1-1; D unclear. CDR3 length: 17 amino acids. V lost 0 bases to trimming and J lost 0 bases, with 14 bases between them. CDR1 LGHNA and CDR2 YNFKEQ come from the germline V gene. The CDR3 region has the DNA TGTGCCAGCAGCCAAGATTTCGCAGCGGTAATGAACACTGAAGCTTTCTTT. Translated: CASSQDFAAVMNTEAFF.

As concerns this clonotype: At one end the junction does not follow the germline gene, possibly because of a read error. The chain links TRBV11-1 to TRBJ2-3; 9 nucleotides align to TRBD2. The CDR3 extends over 15 amino acids. CDR1 is SGHAT and CDR2 is FQDESV in the germline V gene (reference sequence). The CDR3 region has the DNA TGTGTCAGCAGGGCAGGACTAGCGATGACAGATACGCATTATTTT. The encoded protein is CVSRAGLAMTDTHYF.

For this clonotype: This clone may be a read error of a much larger clone one base away. This chain connects TRBV4-2 to TRBJ1-2; D is unresolved. The germline CDR1 and CDR2 sequences are LGHNA and YNFKEQ. The CDR3 contains 14 residues. V shed 3 bases and J shed 12 bases, with 20 bases lying between them. The CDR3 nucleotides are TGTGCCAGCAGCCAGGACGGCTCCTCTGGCGGCAACACCTTC. As protein: CASSQDGSSGGNTF.

This clonotype was observed a few times. V gene TRBV2 combines with J gene TRBJ2-1; D is unresolved. The CDR3 is made up of 10 amino acids. V was shortened by 8 bases and J by 3 bases, with 2 bases between the two germline ends. CDR1 is SNHLY, CDR2 FYNNEI, per germline. CDR3 bases: TGTGCCAGCCTCTACAATGAGCAGTTCTTC. As protein: CASLYNEQFF.

Within the sample, this clonotype is large. This rearrangement joins TRBV11-1 to TRBJ1-3, with D uncertain. V was clipped by 2 bases and J by 2 bases, with 7 bases between them. The CDR3 consists of 14 residues. Germline V lookup: CDR1 SGHAT, CDR2 FQDESV (reference sequence). CDR3 protein: CASSLWRTGNTIYF. As DNA, the CDR3 is TGTGCCAGCAGCTTATGGCGGACTGGAAACACCATATATTTT.

This clonotype has only a few counts. This sequence joins TRBV6-1 and TRBJ1-1, with TRBD1 as a possible D gene (5 bases). This CDR3 comprises 14 residues. Germline V gene sequence: CDR1 MNHNS, CDR2 SASEGT. Trimming removed 4 bases from V and 3 bases from J, with 12 bases in between. In DNA, the CDR3 is TGTGCCAGCAGTGCGAGTTGGGGGGACACTGAAGCTTTCTTT. Its translation is CASSASWGDTEAFF.

The sample holds a few counts of this clonotype. This chain connects TRBV6-6 to TRBJ2-3; tentatively, D is TRBD1 (5 bases). There are 15 residues in the CDR3. The germline V gene has CDR1 MNHNY and CDR2 SVGAGI (reference sequence). V was cut by 8 bases and J by 2 bases, with 17 bases left in between. CDR3 amino acids: CASCSGQGFTDTQYF. CDR3 sequence (DNA): TGTGCCAGCTGCTCAGGACAAGGCTTCACAGATACGCAGTATTTT.

This chain connects TRBV12-3 or TRBV12-4 to TRBJ2-7; D remains ambiguous. V lost 5 bases and J lost 3, with 17 bases in between. The length of the CDR3 is 15 residues. The CDR3 protein is CASSLREAPGYEQYF. The CDR3 bases are TGTGCCAGCAGTCTCAGAGAGGCTCCAGGCTACGAGCAGTACTTC.

V usage is TRBV5-4 and J usage is TRBJ2-3; 10 bases line up with TRBD2. The CDR3 covers 17 residues. Germline CDR1 and CDR2: SGHNT and YYREEE (reference sequence). The trim removed 9 bases at V and 6 bases at J, leaving 19 bases unmatched. This CDR3 is CANSPPAASGSGDTQYF. In DNA, the CDR3 is TGTGCCAACAGTCCCCCGGCGGCTAGCGGGAGTGGGGATACGCAGTATTTT.

Notes on this clonotype: The junction does not match germline at one end; this may be a read error. This rearrangement joins TRBV11-1 to TRBJ2-1; 11 nucleotides line up with TRBD1. Germline assignment: CDR1 SGHAT and CDR2 FQDESV (reference sequence). The CDR3 contains 15 residues. CDR3 DNA sequence: TGTGCCAGCAGCTTCGGGACAGGGGGACACAATGAGCAATTCTTC. This gives the protein CASSFGTGGHNEQFF.